These T cell receptor beta chains were read from a single sample in a study of blood T cell repertoires in COVID-19. Sequencing used immunoSEQ multiplex PCR; TCRdb keeps in-frame clones, though not all of them. The sample has about 70,000 clones; around 87% are singletons. The sequenced sample consisted of peripheral blood. These receptors all stem from a man aged 45 to 65 with active COVID-19. The CDR3 runs from the conserved cysteine through the conserved F or W. Fields, in order: V gene, J gene, clone size, D gene, CDR3 DNA, CDR3 protein. A D gene is named only where the DNA matches it firmly. Rows may omit the clone size; those that give it use once, few, many or a size class.

TRBV11-2	TRBJ1-4	-	-	TGTGCCAGCAGCTTAGGTACAGGGTCCTATGCAACTAATGAAAAACTGTTTTTT	CASSLGTGSYATNEKLFF
TRBV29-1	TRBJ1-1	-	TRBD1	TGCAGCGTTACCGGGACAGCGAACACTGAAGCTTTCTTT	CSVTGTANTEAFF
TRBV6-5	TRBJ1-2	-	-	TGTGCCAGCACCAAACAAGGACAGTTCTATGGCTACACCTTC	CASTKQGQFYGYTF
TRBV4-2	TRBJ2-7	-	-	TGTGCCAGCAGCCAAGACGGCAGGGCCTACGAGCAGTACTTC	CASSQDGRAYEQYF
TRBV7-6	TRBJ1-3	-	-	TGTGCCAGCAGCTCCACCCGGGACATGCGATCACCTGGAAACACCATATATTTT	CASSSTRDMRSPGNTIYF
TRBV19	TRBJ1-1	-	-	TGTGCCAGCAAGCTTGCCGGGGAATTGAACACTGAAGCTTTCTTT	CASKLAGELNTEAFF
TRBV30	TRBJ1-5	few	-	TGTGCCTGGAGTGTACGGGGGGGGAGGCAGCCCCAGCATTTT	CAWSVRGGRQPQHF
TRBV2	TRBJ2-3	-	-	TGTGCCAGCAGTGATGGGGCTAGCGCCGGTGGAGATACGCAGTATTTT	CASSDGASAGGDTQYF
TRBV6-6	TRBJ1-1	-	-	TGTGCCAGCAGGGACCAGGGATACACTGAAGCTTTCTTT	CASRDQGYTEAFF
TRBV7-8	TRBJ2-7	-	-	TGTGCCAGCAGCTTAGCGAAGAGGGACGAGCAGTACTTC	CASSLAKRDEQYF
TRBV24-1	TRBJ2-1	once	TRBD2	TGTGCCACCAGTGATTTGGGACTAGCGGGAGCTCGGGGAGAGCAGTTCTTC	CATSDLGLAGARGEQFF
TRBV15	TRBJ2-7	-	TRBD2	TGTGCCACCAGCAGATCTAGCGGGGCCTACGAGCAGTACTTC	CATSRSSGAYEQYF
TRBV5-1	TRBJ2-4	-	-	TGCGCCAGCAGCTTTGTTCAGGGGACGTCCAAAAACATTCAGTACTTC	CASSFVQGTSKNIQYF
TRBV4-2	TRBJ2-1	-	-	TGTGCCAGCAGCTCCCTGCGGGACGGTGAGCAGTTCTTC	CASSSLRDGEQFF
TRBV7-8	TRBJ2-7	-	TRBD1	TGTGCCAGCAGCCAGAGCCCCCAGGGACAGGTAGCCTACGAGCAGTACTTC	CASSQSPQGQVAYEQYF
TRBV10-2	TRBJ2-7	-	TRBD2	TGCGCCAGCAGGCCCCCGACTAGCGGGAGTACCCACGAGCAGTACTTC	CASRPPTSGSTHEQYF
TRBV7-2	TRBJ2-1	-	TRBD2	TGTGCCAGCAGCTTAGTTGCGCTAGCGGGAGGGTCGAGGAATGAGCAGTTCTTC	CASSLVALAGGSRNEQFF
TRBV10-3	TRBJ2-1	-	TRBD2	TGTGCCATCAGTGAGTTCCCTCCTAGCGGAACGACTCACAATGAGCAGTTCTTC	CAISEFPPSGTTHNEQFF
TRBV6-2/TRBV6-3	TRBJ2-5	-	-	TGTGCCAGCAGTTTAGGGGGGGTAGAGACCCAGTACTTC	CASSLGGVETQYF
TRBV11-2	TRBJ2-7	few	-	TGTGCCAGCAGCTCGACAGAACCTCCCTACGAGCAGTACTTC	CASSSTEPPYEQYF
TRBV19	TRBJ2-1	few	TRBD2	TGTGCCAGTAGTATCGCTAGCGGGAGGAAGAATGAGCAGTTCTTC	CASSIASGRKNEQFF
TRBV4-1	TRBJ2-7	-	-	TGCGCCAGCAGCCAAGATTCCGACAGGACGGGCCGCGAGCAGTACTTC	CASSQDSDRTGREQYF
TRBV20-1	TRBJ1-6	-	TRBD1	TGCAGTGCTAGTTCCAGGGGGCTGTCTGGTAATTCACCCCTCCACTTT	CSASSRGLSGNSPLHF
TRBV29-1	TRBJ1-6	-	-	TGCAGCGTTGGGGGCCAGGGCAATTCACCCCTCCACTTT	CSVGGQGNSPLHF
TRBV11-3	TRBJ1-2	-	TRBD1	TGTGCCAGCGGAGGCCGGGACAGCTATGGCTACACCTTC	CASGGRDSYGYTF
TRBV4-2	TRBJ1-3	-	-	TGTGCCAGCAGCCAAGAGGTGACCGGGACAAGGAACACCATATATTTT	CASSQEVTGTRNTIYF
TRBV4-2	TRBJ2-7	-	-	TGTGCCAGCAGCCAAGCCAAGGGGGACGCCTACGAGCAGTACTTC	CASSQAKGDAYEQYF
TRBV2	TRBJ2-1	-	TRBD2	TGTGCCAGCAGTCGAGGGACTAGCGGGAAGCAGTTCTTC	CASSRGTSGKQFF
TRBV10-1	TRBJ2-2	-	-	TGCGCCAGCAGCAGGGGCACGAACACCGGGGAGCTGTTTTTT	CASSRGTNTGELFF
TRBV2	TRBJ2-7	-	-	TGTGCCAGCAGTGACGGTTACGAGCAGTACTTC	CASSDGYEQYF
TRBV27	TRBJ2-1	-	-	TGTGCCAGCAGTATGACGTGGGGCGTTGGAGCCTACAATGAGCAGTTCTTC	CASSMTWGVGAYNEQFF
TRBV11-1	TRBJ2-1	-	TRBD2	TGTGCCAGCAGCATACTAGCGGGAGGTTTCAATGAGCAGTTCTTC	CASSILAGGFNEQFF
TRBV4-1	TRBJ2-3	-	TRBD2	TGCGCCAGCAGCCAATGGGCTAGCGGGAGCACAGATACGCAGTATTTT	CASSQWASGSTDTQYF
TRBV3-1/TRBV3-2	TRBJ1-2	-	-	TGTGCCAGCAGTCCAAGGAGGAGTAACTATGGCTACACCTTC	CASSPRRSNYGYTF
TRBV19	TRBJ2-2	once	-	TGTGCCAGTAGAGTATGGGAGTCGAACACCGGGGAGCTGTTTTTT	CASRVWESNTGELFF
TRBV4-1	TRBJ2-3	-	TRBD2	TGCGCCAGCAGCCAAGAAGAAAGCGGGAGGCCCGGTGGTGGAGATACGCAGTATTTT	CASSQEESGRPGGGDTQYF
TRBV20-1	TRBJ1-1	-	-	TGCAGTGCTAGTAACAGCCAGAACACTGAAGCTTTCTTT	CSASNSQNTEAFF